This T cell receptor beta chain was obtained from a study of T cell responses to AZD1222 COVID-19 vaccine. Findings and limits, study-wide: Researchers took repertoire samples only after the peak T cell response had come. Females outnumbered males among donors, who were mostly white British; clonal diversity was possibly underestimated.

The protocol was immunoSEQ multiplex PCR, while the TCRdb copy is restricted to in-frame clones and leaves out a portion. The table lists some 150,000 clones, under 95% of them singletons. Details on this clone: What it binds is unknown.

The receptor was isolated from an adult who received the AZD1222 COVID-19 vaccine. This specimen was peripheral blood, taken 28 days after the second AZD1222 dose.

As DNA, the CDR3 is TGTGCCAGCAGCCTTTCCGGGACAGCGAATGAAAAACTGTTTTTT. It encodes CASSLSGTANEKLFF. The rearrangement uses TRBV3-1 (or the pseudogene TRBV3-2) and TRBJ1-4; 7 nucleotides align to TRBD1. This CDR3 spans 15 amino acids. The V gene end was trimmed by 4 bases and the J gene end by 5 bases; junction bases not matched to a gene: 7. Germline V gene data show CDR1 as LGHDT and CDR2 as YNNKEL (reference sequence).